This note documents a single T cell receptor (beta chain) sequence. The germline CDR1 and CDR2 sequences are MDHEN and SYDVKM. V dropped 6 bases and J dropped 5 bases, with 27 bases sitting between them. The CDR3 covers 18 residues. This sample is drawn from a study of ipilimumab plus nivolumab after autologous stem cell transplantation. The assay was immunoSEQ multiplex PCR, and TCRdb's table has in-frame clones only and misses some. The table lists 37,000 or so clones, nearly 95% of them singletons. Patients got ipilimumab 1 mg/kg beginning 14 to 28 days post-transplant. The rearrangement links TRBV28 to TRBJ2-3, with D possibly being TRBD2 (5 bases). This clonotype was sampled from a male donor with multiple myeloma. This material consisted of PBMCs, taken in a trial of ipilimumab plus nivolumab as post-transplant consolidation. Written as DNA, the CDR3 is TGTGCCAGCAGACCCACAGTCCGTGCGTTAGGCGCGGGAGATACGCAGTATTTT. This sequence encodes CASRPTVRALGAGDTQYF.